This is a list of T cell receptor beta chains from one sample in a study of T-cell memory formation after mild COVID-19. TCRdb itself ran the 5' RACE reads through MiXCR, one entry per CDR3 protein. The sample records 470,000 or so distinct CDR3 sequences, 20% to 30% being singletons. Input material: PBMCs or a T cell subset sorted from them (not recorded which). These TCRs come from an adult woman who had mild COVID-19 (a few samples of this study predate the infection). Cell type and time point are not known. CDR3s include the opening cysteine and the closing phenylalanine or tryptophan. A D gene is named only where the DNA matches it firmly. The size field is filled for only some rows; it gives once, few, many or a size class.

d_gene: -
j_gene: TRBJ2-2
abundance: -
v_gene: TRBV4-2
CDR3nt: TGTGCCAGCAGCCAAGATTCGTCACTAGCAGGGACCGGGGAGCTGTTTTTT
CDR3aa: CASSQDSSLAGTGELFF

d_gene: -
j_gene: TRBJ1-2
abundance: -
v_gene: TRBV5-1
CDR3nt: TGCGCCAGCAGCTTGGCAGTGGAGGGAAGTAACTATGGCTACACCTTC
CDR3aa: CASSLAVEGSNYGYTF

d_gene: -
j_gene: TRBJ2-7
abundance: -
v_gene: TRBV18
CDR3nt: TGTGCCAGCTCACCACCGGGAATAGGTGGGGAATCCTACGAGCAGTACTTC
CDR3aa: CASSPPGIGGESYEQYF

d_gene: -
j_gene: TRBJ1-4
abundance: -
v_gene: TRBV5-6
CDR3nt: TGTGCCAGCAGCTTGGCTACAGGGTTGAGGGTCAATGAAAAACTGTTTTTT
CDR3aa: CASSLATGLRVNEKLFF

d_gene: -
j_gene: TRBJ1-1
abundance: few
v_gene: TRBV15
CDR3nt: TGTGCCACCAGCCCAAGGACGGCAGCCCAAGCTTTCTTT
CDR3aa: CATSPRTAAQAFF

d_gene: -
j_gene: TRBJ2-3
abundance: few
v_gene: TRBV6-5
CDR3nt: TGTGCCAGCAGTTACTACCCCCGGAAATCTAGCACAGATACGCAGTATTTT
CDR3aa: CASSYYPRKSSTDTQYF

d_gene: TRBD2
j_gene: TRBJ2-2
abundance: -
v_gene: TRBV19
CDR3nt: TGTGCCAGTAAGCGGGAGGCCGGGGAGCTGTTTTTT
CDR3aa: CASKREAGELFF

d_gene: TRBD2
j_gene: TRBJ2-7
abundance: few
v_gene: TRBV6-2/TRBV6-3
CDR3nt: TGTGCCAGCAGTTACACCCGAGGACTAGCGGGAGAGTACGAGCAGTACTTC
CDR3aa: CASSYTRGLAGEYEQYF

d_gene: -
j_gene: TRBJ1-2
abundance: -
v_gene: TRBV5-1
CDR3nt: TGCGCCAGCAGCTTGAGCAGTCTGAACTATGGCTACACCTTC
CDR3aa: CASSLSSLNYGYTF

d_gene: -
j_gene: TRBJ2-2
abundance: -
v_gene: TRBV6-2/TRBV6-3
CDR3nt: TGTGCCAGCAGTTACTGGACCGGGGAGCTGTTTTTT
CDR3aa: CASSYWTGELFF

d_gene: -
j_gene: TRBJ1-5
abundance: -
v_gene: TRBV5-6
CDR3nt: TGTGCCAGCAGCTTGGTCCTACCTGGGCCCCAGCATTTT
CDR3aa: CASSLVLPGPQHF

d_gene: -
j_gene: TRBJ1-1
abundance: -
v_gene: TRBV3-1
CDR3nt: TGTGCCAGCAGCCAAGGACAGGTAAACACTGAAGCTTTCTTT
CDR3aa: CASSQGQVNTEAFF

d_gene: -
j_gene: TRBJ2-3
abundance: -
v_gene: TRBV2
CDR3nt: TGTGCCAGCAGTAGGGGTGTGGGAGGAGATACGCAGTATTTT
CDR3aa: CASSRGVGGDTQYF

d_gene: -
j_gene: TRBJ1-2
abundance: -
v_gene: TRBV7-2
CDR3nt: TGTGCCAGCAGCCCGGATTGGACAGCTACTAACTATGGCTACACCTTC
CDR3aa: CASSPDWTATNYGYTF

d_gene: -
j_gene: TRBJ2-1
abundance: -
v_gene: TRBV28
CDR3nt: TGTGCCAGCAGGCCGGCGCAGGTAGACGAGCAGTTCTTC
CDR3aa: CASRPAQVDEQFF